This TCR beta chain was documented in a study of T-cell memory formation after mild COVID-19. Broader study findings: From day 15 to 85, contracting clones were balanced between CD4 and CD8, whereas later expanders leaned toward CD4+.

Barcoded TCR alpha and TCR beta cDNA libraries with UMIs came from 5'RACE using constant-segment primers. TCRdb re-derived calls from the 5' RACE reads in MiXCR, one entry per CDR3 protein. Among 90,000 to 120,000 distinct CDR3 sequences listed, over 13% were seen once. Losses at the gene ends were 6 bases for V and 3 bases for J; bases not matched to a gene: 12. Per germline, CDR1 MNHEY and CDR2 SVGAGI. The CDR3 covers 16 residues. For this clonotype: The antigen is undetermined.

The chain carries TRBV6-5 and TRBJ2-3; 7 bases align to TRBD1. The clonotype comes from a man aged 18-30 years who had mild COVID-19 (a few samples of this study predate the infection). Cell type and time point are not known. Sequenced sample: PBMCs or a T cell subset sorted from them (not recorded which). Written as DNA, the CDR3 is TGTGCCAGCAGCCTCTCGACGACAGGGTTAACAGATACGCAGTATTTT. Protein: CASSLSTTGLTDTQYF.